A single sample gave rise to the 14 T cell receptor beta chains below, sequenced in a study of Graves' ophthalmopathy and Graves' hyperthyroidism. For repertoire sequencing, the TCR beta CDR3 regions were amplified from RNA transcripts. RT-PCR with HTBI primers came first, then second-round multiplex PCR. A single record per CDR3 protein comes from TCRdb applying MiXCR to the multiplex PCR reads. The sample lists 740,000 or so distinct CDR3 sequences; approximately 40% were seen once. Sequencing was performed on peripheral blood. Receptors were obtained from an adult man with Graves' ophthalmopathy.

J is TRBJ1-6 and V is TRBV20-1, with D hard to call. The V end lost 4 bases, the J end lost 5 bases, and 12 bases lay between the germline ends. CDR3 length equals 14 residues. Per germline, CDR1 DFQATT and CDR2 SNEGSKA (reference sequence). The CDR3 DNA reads TGCAGTGCTAACCCCGGGTCAAATAATTCACCCCTCCACTTT. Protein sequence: CSANPGSNNSPLHF.

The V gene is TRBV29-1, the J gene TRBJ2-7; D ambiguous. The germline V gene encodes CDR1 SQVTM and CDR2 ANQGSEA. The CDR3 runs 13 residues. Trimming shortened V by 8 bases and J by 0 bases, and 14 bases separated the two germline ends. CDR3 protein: CSLSDGPSYEQYF. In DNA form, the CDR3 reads TGCAGCTTATCAGACGGACCCTCCTACGAGCAGTACTTC.

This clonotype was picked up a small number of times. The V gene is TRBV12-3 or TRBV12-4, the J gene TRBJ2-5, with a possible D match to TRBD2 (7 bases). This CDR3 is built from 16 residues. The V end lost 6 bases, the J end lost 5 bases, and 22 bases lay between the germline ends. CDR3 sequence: CASSPTRAGARETQYF. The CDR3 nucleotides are TGTGCCAGCAGCCCAACGCGGGCGGGGGCTCGGGAGACCCAGTACTTC.

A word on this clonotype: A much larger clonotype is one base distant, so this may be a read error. This chain's CDR3 is CASLRHGTGVGYSF. The CDR3, as DNA: TGTGCCAGCCTACGACACGGAACAGGGGTCGGCTACTCCTTC. The rearrangement uses TRBV10-3 and TRBJ1-2; 7 bases agree with TRBD1. CDR1 and CDR2 (germline): ENHRY, SYGVKD. CDR3 length equals 14 residues.

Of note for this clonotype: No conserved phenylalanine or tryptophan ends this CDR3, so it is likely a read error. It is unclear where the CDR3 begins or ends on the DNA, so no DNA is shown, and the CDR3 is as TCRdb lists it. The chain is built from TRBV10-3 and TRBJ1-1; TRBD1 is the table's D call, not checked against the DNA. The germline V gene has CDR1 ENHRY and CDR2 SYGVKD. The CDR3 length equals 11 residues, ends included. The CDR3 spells CAISEPDRGYY.

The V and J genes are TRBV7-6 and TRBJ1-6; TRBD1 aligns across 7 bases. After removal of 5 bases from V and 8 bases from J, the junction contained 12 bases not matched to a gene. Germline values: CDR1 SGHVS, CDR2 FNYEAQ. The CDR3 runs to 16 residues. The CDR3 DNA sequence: TGTGCCAGCAGCGTCGGCTCAGGGGGTAGGGATTCACCCCTCCACTTT. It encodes CASSVGSGGRDSPLHF.

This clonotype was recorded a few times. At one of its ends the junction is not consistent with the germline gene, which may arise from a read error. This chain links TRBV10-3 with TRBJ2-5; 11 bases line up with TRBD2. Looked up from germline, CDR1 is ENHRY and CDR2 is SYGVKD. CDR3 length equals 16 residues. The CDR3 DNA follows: TGTGCCAGCAGTTCCCGACTAGCGGGGAAGCAAGAGACCCAGTACTTC. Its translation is CASSSRLAGKQETQYF.

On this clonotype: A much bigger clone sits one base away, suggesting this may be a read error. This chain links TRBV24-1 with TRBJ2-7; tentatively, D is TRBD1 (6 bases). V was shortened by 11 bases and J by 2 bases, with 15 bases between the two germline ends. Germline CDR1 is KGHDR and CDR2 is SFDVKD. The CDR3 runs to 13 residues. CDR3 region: CASSRDNPYEQYF. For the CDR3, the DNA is TGTGCCAGCAGCCGGGACAACCCCTACGAGCAGTACTTC.

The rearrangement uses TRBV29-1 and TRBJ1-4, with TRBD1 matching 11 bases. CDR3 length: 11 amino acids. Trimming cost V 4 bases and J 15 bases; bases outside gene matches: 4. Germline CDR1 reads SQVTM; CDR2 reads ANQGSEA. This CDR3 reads CSVGGTGGVFF. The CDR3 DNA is TGCAGCGTTGGTGGGACAGGGGGGGTGTTTTTT.

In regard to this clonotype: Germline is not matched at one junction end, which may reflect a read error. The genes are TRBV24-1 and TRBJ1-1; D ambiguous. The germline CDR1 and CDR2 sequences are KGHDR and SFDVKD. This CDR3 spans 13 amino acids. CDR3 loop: CATSDWKNAEAFF. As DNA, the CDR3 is TGTGCCACCAGTGACTGGAAAAACGCTGAAGCTTTCTTC.

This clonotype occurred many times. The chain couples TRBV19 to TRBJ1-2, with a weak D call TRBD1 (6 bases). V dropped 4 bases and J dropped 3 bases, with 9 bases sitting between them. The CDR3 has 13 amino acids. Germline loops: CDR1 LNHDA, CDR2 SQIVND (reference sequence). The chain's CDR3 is CASSNRDDYGYTF. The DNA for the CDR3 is TGTGCCAGTAGTAACAGGGACGACTATGGCTACACCTTC. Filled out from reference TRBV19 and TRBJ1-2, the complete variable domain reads DGGITQSPKYLFRKEGQNVTLSCEQNLNHDAMYWYRQDPGQGLRLIYYSQIVNDFQKGDIAEGYSVSREKKESFPLTVTSAQKNPTAFYLCASSNRDDYGYTFGSGTRLTVV.

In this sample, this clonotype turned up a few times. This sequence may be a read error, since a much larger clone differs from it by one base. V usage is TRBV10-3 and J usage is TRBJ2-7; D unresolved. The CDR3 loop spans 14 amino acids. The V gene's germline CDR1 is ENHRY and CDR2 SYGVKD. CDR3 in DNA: TGTGCCATCAGTGTCGGGCAGGTCTCCTACGAGCGGTACTTC. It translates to CAISVGQVSYERYF.

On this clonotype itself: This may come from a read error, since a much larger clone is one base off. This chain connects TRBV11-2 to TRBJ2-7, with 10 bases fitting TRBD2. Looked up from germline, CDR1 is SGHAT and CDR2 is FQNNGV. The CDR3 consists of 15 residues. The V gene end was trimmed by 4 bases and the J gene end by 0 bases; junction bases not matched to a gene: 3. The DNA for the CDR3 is TGTGCCAGCAGCTCCGGACTAGCGGCCTCCTACGAGCAGTACTTC. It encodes CASSSGLAASYEQYF.

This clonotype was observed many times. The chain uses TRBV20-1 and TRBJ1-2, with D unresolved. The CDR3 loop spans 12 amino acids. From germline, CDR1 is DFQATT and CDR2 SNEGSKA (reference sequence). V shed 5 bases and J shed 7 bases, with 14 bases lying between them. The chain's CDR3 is CSAPTGQGGYTF. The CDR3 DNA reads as TGCAGTGCTCCGACTGGCCAAGGTGGCTACACCTTC.